This TCR beta chain was sequenced in a study of CD8 T cells in ankylosing spondylitis. TCR beta libraries were made by quantitative 5'-RACE with molecular barcodes. TCRdb reprocessed the 5' RACE reads with MiXCR, giving one entry per CDR3 protein. The table records 240,000 or so distinct CDR3 sequences, around 9.2% of them present only once. Whole-study findings and limits: Disease-linked clones reportedly concentrated significantly in matched ankylosing spondylitis synovial fluid. Disease-linked clones bore a CD8+ phenotype, appearing relatively rarely in peripheral blood. Before this, some motif variants had been reported in reactive arthritis synovial fluid and blood.

This CDR3 region has 13 residues. The V end lost 6 bases, the J end lost 4 bases, and 12 bases lay between the germline ends. This clonotype was picked up many times. What it recognizes is unknown. The chain recombines TRBV12-3 or TRBV12-4 with TRBJ1-1; D unresolved. The sequence was collected from a male donor with ankylosing spondylitis or in good health (not recorded which). Input material: blood, either unsorted or a sorted T cell fraction (not recorded which). CDR3 in DNA: TGTGCCAGCAGGGACCTCGGGGTCACTGAAGCTTTCTTT. As protein: CASRDLGVTEAFF.